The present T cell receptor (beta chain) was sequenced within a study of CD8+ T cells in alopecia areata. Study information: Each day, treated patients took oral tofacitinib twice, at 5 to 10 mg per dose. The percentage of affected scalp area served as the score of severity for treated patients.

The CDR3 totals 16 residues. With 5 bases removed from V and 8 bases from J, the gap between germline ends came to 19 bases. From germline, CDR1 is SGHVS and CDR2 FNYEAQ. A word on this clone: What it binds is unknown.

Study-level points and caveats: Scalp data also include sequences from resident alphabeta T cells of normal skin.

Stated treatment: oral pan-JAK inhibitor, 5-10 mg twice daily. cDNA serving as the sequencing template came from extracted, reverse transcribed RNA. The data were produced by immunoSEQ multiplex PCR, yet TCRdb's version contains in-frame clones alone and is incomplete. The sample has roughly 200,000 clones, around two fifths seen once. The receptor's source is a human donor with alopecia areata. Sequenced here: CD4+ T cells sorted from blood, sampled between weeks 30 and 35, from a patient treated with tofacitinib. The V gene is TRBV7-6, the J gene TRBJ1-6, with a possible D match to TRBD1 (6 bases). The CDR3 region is CASSQGPGGGYSPLHF. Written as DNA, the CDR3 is TGTGCCAGCAGCCAAGGTCCCGGGGGCGGTTATTCACCCCTCCACTTT.